The present T cell receptor beta chain was sequenced within a study of T cell responses to AZD1222 COVID-19 vaccine. Study-level points and caveats: Two AZD1222 administrations were followed by greater Spike-specific TCR breadth and depth. A mostly white British donor set with more females was recruited, and clonal diversity was possibly underestimated. Samples come after the peak T cell response, not at day 14.

The method was immunoSEQ multiplex PCR; TCRdb's version includes in-frame clones alone and lacks a portion of them. Of around 110,000 clones in the sample, around 91% were seen once. Comments on this clone: Its antigen is not identified.

CDR3 length: 16 amino acids. V was clipped by 4 bases and J by 6 bases; unmatched bases: 15. CDR1 MGHRA and CDR2 YSYEKL come from the germline V gene. This rearrangement joins TRBV4-1 to TRBJ2-7; 7 nucleotides match TRBD2. The origin of this receptor is an adult who received the AZD1222 COVID-19 vaccine. This material consisted of peripheral blood, taken 28 days after the second AZD1222 dose. CDR3 nucleotides: TGCGCCAGCAGCCCAAAGACGCCCGGGAGCGGGGTCGAGCAGTACTTC. The encoded protein is CASSPKTPGSGVEQYF.